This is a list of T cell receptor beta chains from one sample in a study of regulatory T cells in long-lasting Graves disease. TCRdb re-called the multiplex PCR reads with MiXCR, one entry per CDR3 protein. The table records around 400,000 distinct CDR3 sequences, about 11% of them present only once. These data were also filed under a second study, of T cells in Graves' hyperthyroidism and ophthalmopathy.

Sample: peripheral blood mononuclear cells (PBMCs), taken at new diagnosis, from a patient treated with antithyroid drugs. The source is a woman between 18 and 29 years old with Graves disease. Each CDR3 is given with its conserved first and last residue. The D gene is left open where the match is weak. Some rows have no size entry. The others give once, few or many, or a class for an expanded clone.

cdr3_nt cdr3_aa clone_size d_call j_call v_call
TGTGCCAGCAGCTTAAGTGGAAGAAATAATGAAAAACTGTTTTTT CASSLSGRNNEKLFF many - TRBJ1-4 TRBV11-1
TGTGCCAGCAGCTTAATGGGGGGACGTGTCACAGATACGCAGTATTTT CASSLMGGRVTDTQYF many - TRBJ2-3 TRBV7-2
TGTGCCAGCAGCGCCGGACAGGGGGCCGTAAACACTGAAGCTTTCTTT CASSAGQGAVNTEAFF many TRBD1 TRBJ1-1 TRBV5-5
TGCGCCAGCAGTCCCCGTCGGTCCGGTTCTAACTATGGCTACACCTTC CASSPRRSGSNYGYTF - - TRBJ1-2 TRBV5-1
TGTGCCAGCAGTTTCCGTTATGGCTACACCTTC CASSFRYGYTF few - TRBJ1-2 TRBV28
TGTGCCACCAGTGATTTCACCGCAGGGAGCCTAGATACGCAGTATTTT CATSDFTAGSLDTQYF many - TRBJ2-3 TRBV24-1
TGTGCCACCAGCAGAGAGGGTCCCGGGGAGCTGTTTTTT CATSREGPGELFF many - TRBJ2-2 TRBV15
TGTGCCAGCACCAGGGGAGGGGGCCAGCCCCAGCATTTT CASTRGGGQPQHF many TRBD1 TRBJ1-5 TRBV6-1
TGCAGCGTCCCAAGCGGGAGGGCCGTTGCAGATACGCAGTATTTT CSVPSGRAVADTQYF many TRBD2 TRBJ2-3 TRBV29-1
TGTGCCAGCAGTTACTCGAAAGCGGCTTACTCCTACGAGCAGTACTTC CASSYSKAAYSYEQYF few - TRBJ2-7 TRBV6-5
TGTGCCAGCAGCAAGGGACAACCTGGACTAGCAGCAGATACGCAGTATTTT CASSKGQPGLAADTQYF once TRBD2 TRBJ2-3 TRBV7-9
TGTGCCAGCAGCGGTCGGACTAGCGGCCCCTACGAGCAGTACTTC CASSGRTSGPYEQYF many TRBD2 TRBJ2-7 TRBV7-9
TGTGCCAGCAGTTTTGGACAGTCCGGTGAGCAGTTCTTC CASSFGQSGEQFF many - TRBJ2-1 TRBV12-3/TRBV12-4
TGTGCCAGTAGTAAGGGGACTAGCGGGACTATCTATGAGCAGTTCTTC CASSKGTSGTIYEQFF many TRBD2 TRBJ2-1 TRBV19
TGTGCCAGCAGCTTAACAACGGCCAGCTATAATTCACCCCTCCACTTT CASSLTTASYNSPLHF many - TRBJ1-6 TRBV11-2
TGTGCCAGCAACGAATACACAGGGGGCACAGATACGCAGTATTTT CASNEYTGGTDTQYF - TRBD1 TRBJ2-3 TRBV6-2/TRBV6-3
TGTACCAGCGGAGAAGACAGGACGTCCTACGAGCAGTACTTC CTSGEDRTSYEQYF few - TRBJ2-7 TRBV11-2
TGTGCCAGCTCACCTTGGACAGGGGGCACCTACGAGCAGTACTTC CASSPWTGGTYEQYF many TRBD1 TRBJ2-7 TRBV18
TGTGCCAGCAGCTTAATATGGTGGCTAGTCTCCTACAATGAGCAGTTCTTC CASSLIWWLVSYNEQFF many - TRBJ2-1 TRBV7-2
TGTGCCAGCAGCTTCGCGGGTGGGTATTCACCCCTCCACTTT CASSFAGGYSPLHF many - TRBJ1-6 TRBV7-2
TGTGCCAGCAGCCAAGAAGACAGCCTCGCCTCCTACGAGCAGTACTTC CASSQEDSLASYEQYF many - TRBJ2-7 TRBV3-1
TGTGCCAGCAGCCAAGATCGCCCGGCGAGGACTGAAGCTTCCTTT CASSQDRPARTEASF - - TRBJ1-1 TRBV4-2
TGTACCAGCAGTTTAGGTGGGAGCTATGGCTACACCTTC CTSSLGGSYGYTF - - TRBJ1-2 TRBV27
TGTGCCAGCAGCTTGTTCGGCCAAGCGGGGGTTCGCACAGATACGCAGTATTTT CASSLFGQAGVRTDTQYF - TRBD2 TRBJ2-3 TRBV5-4
TGTGCCAGCAGCGTAGAGGGCAGGGGGGATGGCTACACCTTC CASSVEGRGDGYTF - TRBD1 TRBJ1-2 TRBV9
TGCAGTGCTAGGGTCCGGACCGGGGAGCTGTTTTTT CSARVRTGELFF - - TRBJ2-2 TRBV20-1
TGTGCCAGCAGTTACTCGAAGTGGGCAGTCTACGAGCAGTACTTC CASSYSKWAVYEQYF many - TRBJ2-7 TRBV6-5
TGTGCCAGCAAATCGGGGGGGGGCAATCAGCCCCAGCATTTT CASKSGGGNQPQHF many - TRBJ1-5 TRBV12-3/TRBV12-4
TGTGCCTGGAGTCAAGGGGGTCAGCCCCAGCATTTT CAWSQGGQPQHF many - TRBJ1-5 TRBV30
TGTGCCAGCAGCCAGCGGCTAGCGGGAGGAAATGAGCAGTTCTTC CASSQRLAGGNEQFF many TRBD2 TRBJ2-1 TRBV14
TGTGCCAGCAGCTTAGCAGTACAGCCCACCCACTTT CASSLAVQPTHF - - TRBJ1-6 TRBV7-2
TGTGCCAGCAGTTTATTCAGTGCGGGACAGGGGAATCAGCCCCAGCATTTT CASSLFSAGQGNQPQHF many TRBD1 TRBJ1-5 TRBV12-3/TRBV12-4
TGTGCCAGCAGTTCTTCACGGGACAGGCGACGTAGCAATCAGCCCCAGCATTTT CASSSSRDRRRSNQPQHF few TRBD1 TRBJ1-5 TRBV6-2/TRBV6-3
TGTGCCAGCAGTGCCCAGACAGGAAACACTGAAGCTTTCTTT CASSAQTGNTEAFF few - TRBJ1-1 TRBV2
TGCAGTGCGAAAACAGCTGCAACTAATGAAAAACTGTTTTTT CSAKTAATNEKLFF many - TRBJ1-4 TRBV20-1
TGTGCCAGCAGCTTAGCGTTAGGGACAGGTCCGAATCAGCCCCAGCATTTT CASSLALGTGPNQPQHF few TRBD1 TRBJ1-5 TRBV7-2
TGTGCCAGCAGCTTAGATGGGGCGGGGTCGAGCACAGATACGCAGTATTTT CASSLDGAGSSTDTQYF many - TRBJ2-3 TRBV7-2
TGTGCCAGCAGCAAAAGACAGGGGGCAAACTATGGCTACACCTTC CASSKRQGANYGYTF many TRBD1 TRBJ1-2 TRBV7-9
TGTGCCAGCAGCCCACCGCGGGATCTGAAAAACATTCAGTACTTC CASSPPRDLKNIQYF - - TRBJ2-4 TRBV7-8
TGTGCCAGCACCCCTGGACAGCTCTCCTACAATGAGCAGTTCTTC CASTPGQLSYNEQFF many - TRBJ2-1 TRBV7-9
TGTGCCAGCAGTTCAGACTCGAGACGGTGGTACCAAGAGACCCAGTACTTC CASSSDSRRWYQETQYF many - TRBJ2-5 TRBV6-2/TRBV6-3
TGTGCCAGCAGTTCATACAGGGGGGACACCGGGGAGCTGTTTTTT CASSSYRGDTGELFF many TRBD1 TRBJ2-2 TRBV28
TGTGCCTGGAGTGGACGCAGGGGCAGGGAAAAACTGTTTTTT CAWSGRRGREKLFF many - TRBJ1-4 TRBV30
TGCGCCAGCAGCACCGACAGCGACACTGAAGCTTTCTTT CASSTDSDTEAFF many - TRBJ1-1 TRBV5-1